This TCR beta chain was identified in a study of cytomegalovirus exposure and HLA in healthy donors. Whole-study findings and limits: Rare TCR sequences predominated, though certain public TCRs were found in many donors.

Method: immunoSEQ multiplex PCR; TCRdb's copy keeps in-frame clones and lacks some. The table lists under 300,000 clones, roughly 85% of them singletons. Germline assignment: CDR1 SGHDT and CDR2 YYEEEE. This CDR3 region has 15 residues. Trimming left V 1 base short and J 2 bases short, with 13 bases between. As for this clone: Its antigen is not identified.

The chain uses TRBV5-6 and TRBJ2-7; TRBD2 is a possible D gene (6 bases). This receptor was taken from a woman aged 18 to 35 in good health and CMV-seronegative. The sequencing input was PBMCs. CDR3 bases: TGTGCCAGCAGCTTGCTGTACCGGGGGACCTACGAGCAGTACTTC. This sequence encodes CASSLLYRGTYEQYF. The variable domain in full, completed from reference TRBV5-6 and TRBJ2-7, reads DAGVTQSPTHLIKTRGQQVTLRCSPKSGHDTVSWYQQALGQGPQFIFQYYEEEERQRGNFPDRFSGHQFPNYSSELNVNALLLGDSALYLCASSLLYRGTYEQYFGPGTRLTVT.